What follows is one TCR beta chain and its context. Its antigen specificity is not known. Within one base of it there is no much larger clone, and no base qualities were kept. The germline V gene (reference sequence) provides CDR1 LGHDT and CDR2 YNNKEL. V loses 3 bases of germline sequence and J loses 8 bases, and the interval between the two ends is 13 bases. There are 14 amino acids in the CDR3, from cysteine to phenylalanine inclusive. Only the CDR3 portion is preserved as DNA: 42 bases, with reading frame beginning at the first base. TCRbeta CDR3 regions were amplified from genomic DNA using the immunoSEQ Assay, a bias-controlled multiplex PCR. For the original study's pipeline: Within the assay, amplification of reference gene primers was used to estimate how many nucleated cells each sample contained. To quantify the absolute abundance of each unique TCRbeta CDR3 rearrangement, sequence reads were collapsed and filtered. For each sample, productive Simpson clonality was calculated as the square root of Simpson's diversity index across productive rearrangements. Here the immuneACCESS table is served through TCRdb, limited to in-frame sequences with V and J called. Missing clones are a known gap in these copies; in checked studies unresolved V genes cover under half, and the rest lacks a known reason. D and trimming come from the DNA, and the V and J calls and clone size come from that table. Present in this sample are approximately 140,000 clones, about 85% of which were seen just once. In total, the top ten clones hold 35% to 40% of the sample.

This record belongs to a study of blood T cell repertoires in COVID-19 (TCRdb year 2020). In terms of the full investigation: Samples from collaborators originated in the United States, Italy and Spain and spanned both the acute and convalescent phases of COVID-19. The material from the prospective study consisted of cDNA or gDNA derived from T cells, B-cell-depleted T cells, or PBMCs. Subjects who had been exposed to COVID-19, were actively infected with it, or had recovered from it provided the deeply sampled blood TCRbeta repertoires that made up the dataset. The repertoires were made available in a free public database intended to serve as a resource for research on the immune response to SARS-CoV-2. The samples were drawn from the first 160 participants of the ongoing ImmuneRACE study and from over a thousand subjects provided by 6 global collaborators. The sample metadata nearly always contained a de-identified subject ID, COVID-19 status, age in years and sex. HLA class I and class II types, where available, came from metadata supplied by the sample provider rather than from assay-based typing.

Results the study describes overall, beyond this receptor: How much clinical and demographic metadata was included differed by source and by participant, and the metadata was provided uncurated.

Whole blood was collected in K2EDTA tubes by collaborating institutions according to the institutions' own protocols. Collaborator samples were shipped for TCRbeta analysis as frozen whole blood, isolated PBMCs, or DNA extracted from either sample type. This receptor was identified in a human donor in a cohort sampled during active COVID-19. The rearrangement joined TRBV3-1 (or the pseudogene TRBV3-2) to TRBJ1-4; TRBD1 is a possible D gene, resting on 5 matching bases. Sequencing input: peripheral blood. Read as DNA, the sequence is TGTGCCAGCAGCCAGAGGGACTGGGGAGAAAAACTGTTTTTT. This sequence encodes CASSQRDWGEKLFF.